In this sample, the clone carrying this TCR beta chain turned up many times. As yet, its antigen is unknown. This sample is part of a study of CD8+CD57+ T cells in acquired aplastic anemia. On the study more broadly: CD4+ and CD8+ cells, once sorted, gave DNA averaging roughly 3.4 ug. Where healthy donors were concerned, CD4+ cells averaged approximately 11 million reads. Study-wide results and caveats: The number of CD8+ CDR3 sequences shared by patients and controls was 25 to 35. CD8+ Simpson's diversity showed no significant patient-control difference.

This CDR3 spans 13 amino acids. Germline V gene lookup returns CDR1 MNHEY and CDR2 SVGEGT. Trimming took off 6 bases at V and 5 bases at J, with 14 bases between the two ends. CDR3 and TCR beta VDJ profiling relied on genomic DNA as the template. MiXCR was run by TCRdb on the reads, yielding one entry per CDR3 protein. The sample shows more than 150,000 distinct CDR3 sequences, around 45% of them seen only once. The sample consisted of sorted CD4+, CD8+, or CD8+CD57+ T cells (not recorded which) from PBMCs. This receptor was obtained from a human donor in good health. J is TRBJ2-7 and V is TRBV6-2 or TRBV6-3, with D perhaps TRBD1 (6 bases). This chain's CDR3 is CASREQGINEQYF. The CDR3 bases are TGTGCCAGCAGAGAACAGGGAATCAACGAGCAGTACTTC.